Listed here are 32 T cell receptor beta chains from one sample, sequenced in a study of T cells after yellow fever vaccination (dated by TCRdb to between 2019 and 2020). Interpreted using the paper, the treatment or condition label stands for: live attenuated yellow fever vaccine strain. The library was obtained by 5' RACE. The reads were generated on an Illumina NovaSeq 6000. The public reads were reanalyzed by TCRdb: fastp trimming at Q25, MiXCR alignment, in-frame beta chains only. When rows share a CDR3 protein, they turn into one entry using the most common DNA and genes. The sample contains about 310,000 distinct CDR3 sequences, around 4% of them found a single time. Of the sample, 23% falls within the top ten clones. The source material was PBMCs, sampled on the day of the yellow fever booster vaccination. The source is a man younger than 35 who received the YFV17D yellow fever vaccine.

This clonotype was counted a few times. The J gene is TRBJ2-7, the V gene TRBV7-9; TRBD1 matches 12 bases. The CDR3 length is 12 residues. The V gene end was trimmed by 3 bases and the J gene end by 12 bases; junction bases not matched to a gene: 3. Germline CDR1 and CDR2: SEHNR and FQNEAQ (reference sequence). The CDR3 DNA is TGTGCCAGCAGCTTGGGACAGGGGGCTTGGTACGTC. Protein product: CASSLGQGAWYV.

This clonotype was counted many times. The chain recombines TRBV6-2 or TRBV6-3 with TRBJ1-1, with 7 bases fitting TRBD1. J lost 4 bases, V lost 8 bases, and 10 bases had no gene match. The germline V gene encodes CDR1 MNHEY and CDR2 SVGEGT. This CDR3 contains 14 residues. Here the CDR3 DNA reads TGTGCCAGCGCGGCGACAGGGTCGTTCACTGAAGCTTTCTTT. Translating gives CASAATGSFTEAFF.

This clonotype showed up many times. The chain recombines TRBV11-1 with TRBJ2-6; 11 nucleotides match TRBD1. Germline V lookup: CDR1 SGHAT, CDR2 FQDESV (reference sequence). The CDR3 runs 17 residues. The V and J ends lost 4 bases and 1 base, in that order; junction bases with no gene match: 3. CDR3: CASSSWDRGSGANVLTF. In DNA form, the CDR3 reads TGTGCCAGCAGCTCCTGGGACAGGGGGTCTGGGGCCAACGTCCTGACTTTC.

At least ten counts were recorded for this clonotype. The CDR3 protein is CASSLHRLAGQDTQYF. CDR3 nucleotide sequence: TGTGCCAGCAGCTTGCACCGACTAGCGGGGCAAGATACGCAGTATTTT. The chain recombines TRBV7-2 with TRBJ2-3; 11 nucleotides agree with TRBD2. This CDR3 has 16 residues. The V and J ends lost 3 bases and 5 bases, in that order; junction bases with no gene match: 7. Per germline, CDR1 SGHTA and CDR2 FQGNSA.

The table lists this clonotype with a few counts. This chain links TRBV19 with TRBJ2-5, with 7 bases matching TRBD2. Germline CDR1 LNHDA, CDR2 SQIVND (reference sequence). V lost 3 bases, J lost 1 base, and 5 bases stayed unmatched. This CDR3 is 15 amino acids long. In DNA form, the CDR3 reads TGTGCCAGTAGTATGTGGCGGGGGACCCAAGAGACCCAGTACTTC. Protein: CASSMWRGTQETQYF.

CDR3 sequence: CSATGTVDEKLFF. The CDR3 DNA reads TGCAGTGCGACCGGGACAGTCGATGAAAAACTGTTTTTT. V and J are TRBV20-1 and TRBJ1-4; 7 nucleotides align to TRBD1. Germline V lookup: CDR1 DFQATT, CDR2 SNEGSKA (reference sequence). The V and J ends lost 6 bases and 6 bases, in that order; junction bases with no gene match: 7. The CDR3 covers 13 residues.

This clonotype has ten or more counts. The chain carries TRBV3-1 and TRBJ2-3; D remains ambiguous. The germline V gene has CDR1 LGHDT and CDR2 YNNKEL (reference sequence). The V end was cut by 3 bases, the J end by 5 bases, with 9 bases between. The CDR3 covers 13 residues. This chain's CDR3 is CASSHSLEDTQYF. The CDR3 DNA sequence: TGTGCCAGCAGCCACTCTCTAGAAGATACGCAGTATTTT.

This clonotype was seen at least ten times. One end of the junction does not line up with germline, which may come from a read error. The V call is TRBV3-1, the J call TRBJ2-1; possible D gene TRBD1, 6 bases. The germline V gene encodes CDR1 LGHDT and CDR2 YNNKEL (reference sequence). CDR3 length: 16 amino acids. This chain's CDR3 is CASTQNPQGADNEQFF. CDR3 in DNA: TGTGCCAGCACCCAAAATCCACAGGGAGCGGACAATGAGCAGTTCTTC.

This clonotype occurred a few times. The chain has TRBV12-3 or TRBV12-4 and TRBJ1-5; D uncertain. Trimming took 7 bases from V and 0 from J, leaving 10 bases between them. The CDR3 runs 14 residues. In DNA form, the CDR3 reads TGTGCCAGCACCAACATCAATAGCAATCAGCCCCAGCATTTT. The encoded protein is CASTNINSNQPQHF.

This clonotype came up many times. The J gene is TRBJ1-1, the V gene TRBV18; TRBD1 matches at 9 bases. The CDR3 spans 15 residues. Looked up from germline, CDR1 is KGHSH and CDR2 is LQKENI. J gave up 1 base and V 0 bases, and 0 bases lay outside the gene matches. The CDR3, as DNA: TGTGCCAGCTCACCACCGGGACAGGGGAACACTGAAGCTTTCTTT. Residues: CASSPPGQGNTEAFF.

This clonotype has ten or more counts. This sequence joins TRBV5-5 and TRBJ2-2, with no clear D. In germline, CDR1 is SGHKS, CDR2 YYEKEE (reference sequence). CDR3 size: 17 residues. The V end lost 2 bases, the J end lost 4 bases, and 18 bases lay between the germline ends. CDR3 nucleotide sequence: TGTGCCAGCAGCTTCAGGACGGGCCCCAGCTCCACCGGGGAGCTGTTTTTT. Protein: CASSFRTGPSSTGELFF.

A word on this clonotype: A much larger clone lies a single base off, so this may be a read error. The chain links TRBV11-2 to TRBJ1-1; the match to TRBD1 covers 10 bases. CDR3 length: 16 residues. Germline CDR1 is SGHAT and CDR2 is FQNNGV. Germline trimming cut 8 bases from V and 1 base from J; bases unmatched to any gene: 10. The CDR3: CASCWGGTGANTEAFF. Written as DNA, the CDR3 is TGTGCCAGCTGCTGGGGGGGGACAGGGGCGAACACTGAAGCTTTCTTT.

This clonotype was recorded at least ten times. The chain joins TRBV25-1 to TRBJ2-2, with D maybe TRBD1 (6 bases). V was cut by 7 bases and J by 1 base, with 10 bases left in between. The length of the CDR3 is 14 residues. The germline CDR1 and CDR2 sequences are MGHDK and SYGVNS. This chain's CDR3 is CASMRTVNTGELFF. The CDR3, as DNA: TGTGCCAGCATGAGGACAGTGAACACCGGGGAGCTGTTTTTT.

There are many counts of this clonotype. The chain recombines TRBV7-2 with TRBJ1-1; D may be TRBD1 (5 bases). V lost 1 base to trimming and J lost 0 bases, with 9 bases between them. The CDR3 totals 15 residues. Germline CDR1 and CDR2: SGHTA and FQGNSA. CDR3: CASSLGGGLNTEAFF. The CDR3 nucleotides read TGTGCCAGCAGCTTAGGGGGGGGTCTGAACACTGAAGCTTTCTTT.

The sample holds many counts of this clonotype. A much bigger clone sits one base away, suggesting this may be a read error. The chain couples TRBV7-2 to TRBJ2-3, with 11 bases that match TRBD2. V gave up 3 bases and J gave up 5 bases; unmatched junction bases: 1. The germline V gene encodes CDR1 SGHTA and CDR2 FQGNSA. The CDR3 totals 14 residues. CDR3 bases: TGTGCCAGCAGCTTTAGCGGGGGGGTAGATACGCAGTATTTT. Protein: CASSFSGGVDTQYF.

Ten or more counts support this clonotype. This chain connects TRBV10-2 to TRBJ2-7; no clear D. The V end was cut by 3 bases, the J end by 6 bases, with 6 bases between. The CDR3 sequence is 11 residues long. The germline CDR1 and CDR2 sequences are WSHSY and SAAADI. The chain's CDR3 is CASSEGSEQYV. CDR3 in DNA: TGCGCCAGCAGTGAAGGTAGCGAGCAGTACGTC.

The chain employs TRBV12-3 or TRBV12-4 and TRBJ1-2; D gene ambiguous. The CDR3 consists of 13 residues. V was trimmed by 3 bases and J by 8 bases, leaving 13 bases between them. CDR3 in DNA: TGTGCCAGCAGTTTCCCCCTACTTAGAGGCTACACCTTC. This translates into CASSFPLLRGYTF.

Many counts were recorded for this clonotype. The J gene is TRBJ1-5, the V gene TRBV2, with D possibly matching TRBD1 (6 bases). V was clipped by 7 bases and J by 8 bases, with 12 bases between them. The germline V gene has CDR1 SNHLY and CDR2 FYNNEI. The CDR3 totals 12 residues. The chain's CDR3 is CASMGGRKPQHF. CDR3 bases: TGTGCCAGCATGGGGGGGCGCAAGCCCCAGCATTTT.

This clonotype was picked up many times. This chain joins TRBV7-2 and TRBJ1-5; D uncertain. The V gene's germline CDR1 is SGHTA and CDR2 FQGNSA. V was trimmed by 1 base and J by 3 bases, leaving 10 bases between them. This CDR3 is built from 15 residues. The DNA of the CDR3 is TGTGCCAGCAGCTTAGATGGCCAGCCCAATCAGCCCCAGCATTTT. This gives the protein CASSLDGQPNQPQHF.

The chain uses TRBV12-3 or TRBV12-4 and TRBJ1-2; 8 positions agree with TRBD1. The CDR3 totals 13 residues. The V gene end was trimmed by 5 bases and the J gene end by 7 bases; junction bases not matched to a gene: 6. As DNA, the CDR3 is TGTGCCAGCAGTCCCTCAGGGGGCGGTGGCTACACCTTC. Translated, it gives CASSPSGGGGYTF.

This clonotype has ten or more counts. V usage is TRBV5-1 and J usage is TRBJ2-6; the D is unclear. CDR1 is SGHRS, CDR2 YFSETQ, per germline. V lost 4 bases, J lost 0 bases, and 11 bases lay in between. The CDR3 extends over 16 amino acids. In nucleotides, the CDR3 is TGCGCCAGCAGCGTGACCGACCACTCTGGGGCCAACGTCCTGACTTTC. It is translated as CASSVTDHSGANVLTF.

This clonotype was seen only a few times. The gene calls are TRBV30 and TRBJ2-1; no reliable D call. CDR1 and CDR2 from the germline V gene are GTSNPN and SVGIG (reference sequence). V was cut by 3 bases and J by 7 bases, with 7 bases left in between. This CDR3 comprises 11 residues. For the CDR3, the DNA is TGTGCCTGGAGCCAGGAAAATGAGCAGTTCTTC. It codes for CAWSQENEQFF.

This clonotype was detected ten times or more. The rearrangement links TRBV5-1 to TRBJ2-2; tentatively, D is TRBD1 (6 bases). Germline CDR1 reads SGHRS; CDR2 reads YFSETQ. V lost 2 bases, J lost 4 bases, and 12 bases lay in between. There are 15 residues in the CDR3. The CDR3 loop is CASSLPGHPTGELFF. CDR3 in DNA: TGCGCCAGCAGCTTACCGGGACACCCCACCGGGGAGCTGTTTTTT.

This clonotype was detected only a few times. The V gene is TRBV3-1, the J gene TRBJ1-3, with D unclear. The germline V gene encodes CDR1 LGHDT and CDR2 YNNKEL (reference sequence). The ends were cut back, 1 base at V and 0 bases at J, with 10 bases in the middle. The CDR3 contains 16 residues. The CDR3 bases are TGTGCCAGCAGCCAAGGATTCGGTTCCTCTGGAAACACCATATATTTT. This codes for CASSQGFGSSGNTIYF.

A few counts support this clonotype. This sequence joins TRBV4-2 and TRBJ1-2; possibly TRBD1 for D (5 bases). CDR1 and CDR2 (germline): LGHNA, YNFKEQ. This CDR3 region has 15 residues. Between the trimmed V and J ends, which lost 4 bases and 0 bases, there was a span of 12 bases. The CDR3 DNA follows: TGTGCCAGCAGCCCCGACAGCTACGCTAACTATGGCTACACCTTC. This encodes CASSPDSYANYGYTF.

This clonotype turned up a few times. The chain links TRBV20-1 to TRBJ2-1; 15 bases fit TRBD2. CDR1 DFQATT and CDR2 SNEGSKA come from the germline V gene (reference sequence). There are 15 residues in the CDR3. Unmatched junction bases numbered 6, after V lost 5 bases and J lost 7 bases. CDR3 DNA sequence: TGCAGTGCTTGGACTAGCGGGGGGGCCAGAAATGAGCAGTTCTTC. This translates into CSAWTSGGARNEQFF.

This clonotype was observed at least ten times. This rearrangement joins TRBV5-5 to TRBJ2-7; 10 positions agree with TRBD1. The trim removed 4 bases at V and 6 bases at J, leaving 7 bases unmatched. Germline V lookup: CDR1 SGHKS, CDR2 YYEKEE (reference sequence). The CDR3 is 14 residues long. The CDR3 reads CASSNGQGDAEQYF. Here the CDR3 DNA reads TGTGCCAGCAGCAATGGACAGGGGGACGCCGAGCAGTACTTC.

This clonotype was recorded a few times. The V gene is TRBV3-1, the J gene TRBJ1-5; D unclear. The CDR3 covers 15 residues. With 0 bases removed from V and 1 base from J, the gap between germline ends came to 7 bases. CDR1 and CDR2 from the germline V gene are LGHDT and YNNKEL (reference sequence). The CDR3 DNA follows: TGTGCCAGCAGCCAAGATCCGGGGAGCAATCAGCCCCAGCATTTT. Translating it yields CASSQDPGSNQPQHF. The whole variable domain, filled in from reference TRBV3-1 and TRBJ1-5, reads DTAVSQTPKYLVTQMGNDKSIKCEQNLGHDTMYWYKQDSKKFLKIMFSYNNKELIINETVPNRFSPKSPDKAHLNLHINSLELGDSAVYFCASSQDPGSNQPQHFGDGTRLSIL.

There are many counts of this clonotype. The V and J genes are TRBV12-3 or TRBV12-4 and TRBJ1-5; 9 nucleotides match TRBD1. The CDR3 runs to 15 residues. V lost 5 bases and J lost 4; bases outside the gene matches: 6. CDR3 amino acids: CASSLTGTGNQPQHF. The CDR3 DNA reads TGTGCCAGCAGTCTGACCGGGACAGGGAATCAGCCCCAGCATTTT.

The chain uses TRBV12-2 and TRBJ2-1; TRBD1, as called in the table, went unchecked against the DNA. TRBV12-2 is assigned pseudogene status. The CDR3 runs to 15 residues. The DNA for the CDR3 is TGTGCAAGTCGCTTCCGGGGGGCGTCCTACAATGAGCAGTTCTTC. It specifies CASRFRGASYNEQFF.

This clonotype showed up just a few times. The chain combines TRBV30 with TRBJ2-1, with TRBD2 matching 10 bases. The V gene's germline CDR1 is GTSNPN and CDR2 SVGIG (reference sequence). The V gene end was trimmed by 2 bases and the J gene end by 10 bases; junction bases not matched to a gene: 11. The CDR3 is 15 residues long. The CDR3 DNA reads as TGTGCCTGGAGTCCGGGACTAGCGCCATCTGGGGAGCAGTTCTTC. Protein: CAWSPGLAPSGEQFF.

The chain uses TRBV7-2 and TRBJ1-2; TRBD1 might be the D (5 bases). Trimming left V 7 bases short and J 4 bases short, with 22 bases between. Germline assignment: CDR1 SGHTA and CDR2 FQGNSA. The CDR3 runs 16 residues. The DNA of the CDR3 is TGTGCCAGCAAAGGCGGGGGAGTGCGAGACAGCTATGGCTACACCTTC. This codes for CASKGGGVRDSYGYTF. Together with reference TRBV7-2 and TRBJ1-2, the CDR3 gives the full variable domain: GAGVSQSPSNKVTEKGKDVELRCDPISGHTALYWYRQSLGQGLEFLIYFQGNSAPDKSGLPSDRFSAERTGGSVSTLTIQRTQQEDSAVYLCASKGGGVRDSYGYTFGSGTRLTVV.